This T cell receptor (beta chain) was captured in a study of chemoradiotherapy in HPV16-positive cancers. Only in-frame clones appear in the TCRdb table, and some are missing; sequencing was by immunoSEQ multiplex PCR. The sample holds 30,000 to 40,000 clones, around four fifths seen once. CDR1 is SGHAT, CDR2 FQDESV, per germline (reference sequence). The CDR3 contains 12 residues. V was clipped by 2 bases and J by 7 bases, with 6 bases between them. The clonotype comes from a human donor with HPV-associated anogenital cancer. This chain joins TRBV11-1 and TRBJ2-1, with D possibly matching TRBD2 (6 bases). Sequences were derived from blood, sampled from a patient who underwent chemoradiotherapy. CDR3 in amino acids: CASSLSGNEQFF. In DNA, the CDR3 is TGTGCCAGCAGCTTAAGCGGGAATGAGCAGTTCTTC.